The subject of this entry is one T cell receptor (beta chain). The CDR3 is made up of 14 amino acids. V dropped 5 bases and J dropped 6 bases, with 16 bases sitting between them. CDR1 is SGHTA, CDR2 FQGTGA, per germline. In the original analysis: Amplification with reference gene primers provided the estimates of nucleated cell counts. TCRdb's table, derived via immunoSEQ multiplex PCR, lists solely in-frame clones and lacks some. That table gives V, J and clone size, and the DNA gave D and trimming. The sample records 170,000 or so clones, about 83% being singletons. This sample was taken from a study of blood T cell repertoires in COVID-19. Background on the study: Sources were T cells, B-cell-depleted T cells, or PBMCs; the material itself was cDNA or gDNA.

This clonotype was obtained from a human donor in a cohort sampled during active COVID-19. What was sequenced was peripheral blood. The genes are TRBV7-3 and TRBJ1-2; D gene ambiguous. The CDR3 region has the DNA TGTGCCAGCAGCCCCACCCAGGTGTCAAATGGCTACACCTTC. Protein: CASSPTQVSNGYTF.